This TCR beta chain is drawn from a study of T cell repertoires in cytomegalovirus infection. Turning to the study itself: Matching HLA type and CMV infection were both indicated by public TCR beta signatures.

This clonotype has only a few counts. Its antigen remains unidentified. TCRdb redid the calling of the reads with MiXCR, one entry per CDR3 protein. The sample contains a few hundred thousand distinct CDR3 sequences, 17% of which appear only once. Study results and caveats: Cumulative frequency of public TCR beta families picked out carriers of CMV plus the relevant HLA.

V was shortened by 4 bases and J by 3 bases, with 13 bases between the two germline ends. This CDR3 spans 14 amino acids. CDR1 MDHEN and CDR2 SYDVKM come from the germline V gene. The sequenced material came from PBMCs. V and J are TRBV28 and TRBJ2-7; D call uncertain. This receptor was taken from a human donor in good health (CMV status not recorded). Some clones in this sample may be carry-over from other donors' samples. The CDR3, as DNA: TGTGCCAGCAGTTCCCTGGACCGGCTCTACGAGCAGTACTTC. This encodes CASSSLDRLYEQYF. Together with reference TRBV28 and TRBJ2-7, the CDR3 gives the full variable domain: DVKVTQSSRYLVKRTGEKVFLECVQDMDHENMFWYRQDPGLGLRLIYFSYDVKMKEKGDIPEGYSVSREKKERFSLILESASTNQTSMYLCASSSLDRLYEQYFGPGTRLTVT.